This entry is about one T cell receptor (beta chain). The sample is drawn from a study of blood T cell repertoires in COVID-19. Study overall: COVID-19 samples collected from the United States, Italy and Spain covered acute and convalescent phases. PBMCs, B-cell-depleted T cells, or T cells provided the cDNA or gDNA that made up the material.

In germline, CDR1 is LNHDA, CDR2 SQIVND (reference sequence). This CDR3 contains 15 residues. V lost 7 bases and J lost 1, with 14 bases in between. Original methodology: Amplifying reference gene primers gave estimates of nucleated cell counts. Measured with immunoSEQ multiplex PCR; TCRdb has only the in-frame clones, and not every one. That table supplies the V and J calls and clone size; D and trimming were determined from the DNA. Found here are roughly 200,000 clones, 80% to 90% of them singletons; the top ten hold 5.5% to 7.5%. The chain recombines TRBV19 with TRBJ1-5; D is undetermined. Sequencing input: peripheral blood. The TCR comes from a man aged 60 to 69 who had recovered from COVID-19. CDR3 in amino acids: CASTLRGRSNQPQHF. The CDR3 DNA is TGTGCCAGTACCCTAAGAGGCCGGAGCAATCAGCCCCAGCATTTT.